This TCR beta chain was documented in a study of post-analysis software for immune sequencing data. Study-wide results and caveats: The study found TRBV5-6, TRBV5-1 and TRBV20-1 among a few TRBV segments more frequent in patients than controls.

Germline V gene lookup returns CDR1 SQVTM and CDR2 ANQGSEA. This CDR3 has 14 amino acids. Trimming left V 1 base short and J 4 bases short, with 13 bases between. This clonotype was seen more than once but under ten times. Its antigen is not identified. The TCR beta cDNA libraries contained unique molecular identifiers. Each CDR3 protein is one row after TCRdb ran MiXCR on the PCR reads. The sample has fewer than 550,000 distinct CDR3 sequences; approximately 34% are singletons. The sequencing input was blood. The receptor's source is a girl aged 2-17 years with multiple sclerosis. The chain has TRBV29-1 and TRBJ2-5, with D possibly TRBD1 on 6 matching bases. In DNA, the CDR3 is TGCAGCGTTGAAGGGGGGCAGGAGGCAGAGACCCAGTACTTC. Amino acids: CSVEGGQEAETQYF.